These 27 T cell receptor beta chains were all obtained from the same sample, sequenced in a study of cytomegalovirus exposure and HLA in healthy donors. 13 Jbeta primers and 60 Vbeta primers were used for the PCR. The protocol was immunoSEQ multiplex PCR, while the TCRdb copy is restricted to in-frame clones and leaves out a portion. The sample shows 110,000 or so clones, 60% to 80% of them seen only once. The sequenced material came from PBMCs. These receptors were collected from a man aged 18-30 years in good health and CMV-seropositive.

V and J are TRBV19 and TRBJ2-3, with 7 bases identical to TRBD2. From germline, CDR1 is LNHDA and CDR2 SQIVND (reference sequence). The trim removed 6 bases at V and 8 bases at J, leaving 14 bases unmatched. The CDR3 loop spans 15 amino acids. CDR3 in DNA: TGTGCCAGTAGCGCCCTTGGGGGAGGGGCAGGTACGCAGTATTTT. Residues: CASSALGGGAGTQYF.

CDR3 amino acids: CASSLGDISPYEQYV. CDR3 nucleotides: TGTGCCAGCAGCTTAGGGGACATCTCCCCCTACGAGCAGTACGTC. The rearrangement uses TRBV7-9 and TRBJ2-7, with a possible D match to TRBD1 (6 bases). Germline V gene sequence: CDR1 SEHNR, CDR2 FQNEAQ (reference sequence). V was shortened by 1 base and J by 2 bases, with 12 bases between the two germline ends. The CDR3 spans 15 residues.

The chain links TRBV28 to TRBJ2-7; D is possibly TRBD1 (6 bases). V was shortened by 5 bases and J by 3 bases, with 17 bases between the two germline ends. There are 15 residues in the CDR3. The germline gives CDR1 MDHEN, CDR2 SYDVKM. The CDR3 region is CASSTRGIWDYEQYF. CDR3 coding DNA: TGTGCCAGCAGTACCAGGGGAATATGGGACTACGAGCAGTACTTC.

This sequence joins TRBV7-9 and TRBJ1-4; TRBD1 is a possible D gene (6 bases). V was pared by 4 bases and J by 3 bases, with 15 bases between. Per the germline V gene, CDR1 is SEHNR and CDR2 is FQNEAQ (reference sequence). CDR3 length equals 16 residues. CDR3 loop: CASSYRGGGPNEKLFF. CDR3 nucleotides: TGTGCCAGCAGCTATAGGGGTGGGGGCCCTAATGAAAAACTGTTTTTT.

This rearrangement joins TRBV4-2 to TRBJ2-5, with 12 bases matching TRBD2. After removal of 4 bases from V and 4 bases from J, the junction contained 4 bases not matched to a gene. The CDR3 has 15 residues. Looked up from germline, CDR1 is LGHNA and CDR2 is YNFKEQ. The CDR3 region is CASSLLAGGPETQYF. The CDR3 coding sequence is TGTGCCAGCAGCCTCCTAGCGGGGGGGCCAGAGACCCAGTACTTC.

The rearrangement joins TRBV11-3 to TRBJ2-1; perhaps TRBD2 as D (6 bases). Germline V gene data show CDR1 as SGHNT and CDR2 as YENEEA. The CDR3 consists of 14 residues. The germline V and J ends were trimmed by 5 bases and 2 bases, with 10 bases remaining between them. Here the CDR3 DNA reads TGTGCCAGCAGCACCCGCGGGGCCTACAATGAGCAGTTCTTC. Its protein product is CASSTRGAYNEQFF.

The chain combines TRBV5-6 with TRBJ2-1, with 9 bases that match TRBD2. The J segment lost 5 bases and the V segment lost 1 base, leaving 4 bases of the junction unmatched. Germline lookup yields CDR1 SGHDT and CDR2 YYEEEE. The CDR3 totals 15 residues. The CDR3 reads CASSLRTSVHNEQFF. As DNA, the CDR3 is TGTGCCAGCAGCTTGAGGACTAGCGTCCACAATGAGCAGTTCTTC.

CDR3: CASSDGAGGSGELFF. CDR3 nucleotides: TGTGCCAGCAGTGACGGAGCGGGGGGATCCGGGGAGCTGTTTTTT. J is TRBJ2-2 and V is TRBV6-4, with 9 bases lining up with TRBD2. CDR3 length: 15 amino acids. The germline V gene has CDR1 MRHNA and CDR2 SNTAGT. V was pared by 2 bases and J by 6 bases, with 4 bases of the junction left unmatched.

The V gene is TRBV6-5, the J gene TRBJ1-6; possible D gene TRBD1, 5 bases. This CDR3 is built from 14 residues. The germline CDR1 and CDR2 sequences are MNHEY and SVGAGI. Deletions cut 2 bases from V and 9 bases from J, with 11 bases between. CDR3 nucleotide sequence: TGTGCCAGCAGTTACCAGGGCTCTGCTTCACCCCTCCACTTT. As protein: CASSYQGSASPLHF.

This chain joins TRBV5-1 and TRBJ2-3, with TRBD1 matching over 9 bases. This CDR3 comprises 17 residues. After removal of 4 bases from V and 0 bases from J, the junction contained 9 bases not matched to a gene. Germline V gene data show CDR1 as SGHRS and CDR2 as YFSETQ. CDR3 protein: CASSALTGGTSTDTQYF. CDR3 bases: TGCGCCAGCAGCGCCCTGACAGGGGGGACTAGCACAGATACGCAGTATTTT. Full variable domain (missing parts from reference TRBV5-1 and TRBJ2-3): KAGVTQTPRYLIKTRGQQVTLSCSPISGHRSVSWYQQTPGQGLQFLFEYFSETQRNKGNFPGRFSGRQFSNSRSEMNVSTLELGDSALYLCASSALTGGTSTDTQYFGPGTRLTVL.

This chain joins TRBV15 and TRBJ1-4; 11 nucleotides align to TRBD1. This CDR3 is built from 15 residues. Germline V gene sequence: CDR1 LNHNV, CDR2 YYDKDF (reference sequence). V was pared by 5 bases and J by 8 bases, with 7 bases of the junction left unmatched. The CDR3 DNA sequence: TGTGCCACCAGCCGCAGGGACAGGGGGGAGGAAAAACTGTTTTTT. Protein sequence: CATSRRDRGEEKLFF. Supplemented by reference TRBV15 and TRBJ1-4, the full variable domain reads DAMVIQNPRYQVTQFGKPVTLSCSQTLNHNVMYWYQQKSSQAPKLLFHYYDKDFNNEADTPDNFQSRRPNTSFCFLDIRSPGLGDTAMYLCATSRRDRGEEKLFFGSGTQLSVL.

The chain uses TRBV6-5 and TRBJ1-2, with D hard to call. The germline gives CDR1 MNHEY, CDR2 SVGAGI. The ends were cut back, 2 bases at V and 0 bases at J, with 4 bases in the middle. The CDR3 has 13 amino acids. DNA for the CDR3: TGTGCCAGCAGTTACACAGCTAACTATGGCTACACCTTC. Amino acids: CASSYTANYGYTF.

This clone has a handful of counts. The chain carries TRBV7-2 and TRBJ2-2; 8 bases align to TRBD2. This CDR3 spans 19 amino acids. Trimming at V came to 1 base and at J to 6 bases, leaving 16 bases not matched to a gene. Germline assignment: CDR1 SGHTA and CDR2 FQGNSA. CDR3 in DNA: TGTGCCAGCAGCTTAGTGGTCGGTCGGGGGGGCATGGTGGCCGGGGAGCTGTTTTTT. Protein product: CASSLVVGRGGMVAGELFF.

This clone was seen just once. The chain carries TRBV27 and TRBJ2-5, with 7 positions matching TRBD1. This CDR3 is built from 16 residues. J gave up 4 bases and V 6 bases, and 14 bases lay outside the gene matches. CDR1 is MNHEY, CDR2 SMNVEV, per germline (reference sequence). The CDR3 DNA follows: TGTGCCAGCAGCCCCCCGGGGCGACAGGGACCAGAGACCCAGTACTTC. It translates to CASSPPGRQGPETQYF.

The chain recombines TRBV30 with TRBJ2-7; 8 bases are a match to TRBD2. From germline, CDR1 is GTSNPN and CDR2 SVGIG (reference sequence). The ends lost 7 bases at V and 3 bases at J; junction bases unmatched: 14. The CDR3 is 15 residues long. CDR3 nucleotide sequence: TGTGCCTCAACCGGTCAAATAGCGGGGATCTACGAGCAGTACTTC. This gives the protein CASTGQIAGIYEQYF.

This clone was recorded only once. V and J are TRBV5-6 and TRBJ2-4; possible D gene TRBD1, 6 bases. The CDR3 covers 13 residues. CDR1 SGHDT and CDR2 YYEEEE come from the germline V gene. Trimming took off 0 bases at V and 12 bases at J, with 13 bases between the two ends. The CDR3 DNA reads TGTGCCAGCAGCTTGGGGACAGTGGTCGCTCAGTACTTC. It is translated as CASSLGTVVAQYF.

The chain couples TRBV28 to TRBJ1-4; no definite D call. This CDR3 is built from 12 residues. The germline CDR1 and CDR2 sequences are MDHEN and SYDVKM. V was cut by 3 bases and J by 4 bases, with 3 bases left in between. The CDR3 here is CASSFLNEKLFF. The DNA for the CDR3 is TGTGCCAGCAGTTTCCTTAATGAAAAACTGTTTTTT.

V is TRBV5-1 and J is TRBJ2-5; TRBD1 matches at 11 bases. The germline CDR1 and CDR2 sequences are SGHRS and YFSETQ. V gave up 3 bases and J gave up 5 bases; unmatched junction bases: 3. The CDR3 runs to 14 residues. The CDR3 DNA is TGCGCCAGCAGCTCCGGGGACAGGGGGGAGACCCAGTACTTC. Amino acid sequence: CASSSGDRGETQYF.

This clone was found once. This chain links TRBV7-9 with TRBJ2-5; TRBD2 aligns across 10 bases. Per the germline V gene, CDR1 is SEHNR and CDR2 is FQNEAQ (reference sequence). This CDR3 has 15 residues. The V and J ends lost 5 bases and 5 bases, in that order; junction bases with no gene match: 8. The CDR3 loop reads CASSEPGLAFETQYF. As DNA, the CDR3 is TGTGCCAGCAGCGAACCGGGACTAGCGTTCGAGACCCAGTACTTC.

The rearrangement joins TRBV5-1 to TRBJ2-3; no clear D gene. CDR1 and CDR2 from the germline V gene are SGHRS and YFSETQ. The CDR3 has 16 residues. Deletions cut 7 bases from V and 0 bases from J, with 18 bases between. As DNA, the CDR3 is TGCGCCAGCTCTTATGGCGGAGTTTCTAGCACAGATACGCAGTATTTT. Translation gives CASSYGGVSSTDTQYF.

The chain is built from TRBV27 and TRBJ1-2, with 10 bases aligning to TRBD1. V gave up 6 bases and J gave up 0 bases; unmatched junction bases: 7. Germline V gene data show CDR1 as MNHEY and CDR2 as SMNVEV (reference sequence). The CDR3 is 16 residues long. The CDR3 protein is CASSGTGDLANYGYTF. Written as DNA, the CDR3 is TGTGCCAGCAGCGGGACAGGGGATTTAGCTAACTATGGCTACACCTTC.

The CDR3 sequence is CASRVRDSYNSPLHF. CDR3 bases: TGTGCCAGCAGGGTACGGGACAGCTATAATTCACCCCTCCACTTT. The chain couples TRBV13 to TRBJ1-6; 7 nucleotides align to TRBD1. CDR1 PRHDT and CDR2 FYEKMQ come from the germline V gene (reference sequence). Trimming removed 6 bases from V and 3 bases from J; junction bases left unmatched: 5. The CDR3 has 15 amino acids.

This clone came up a few times. This sequence joins TRBV5-6 and TRBJ1-4; 9 positions agree with TRBD1. CDR1 and CDR2 (germline): SGHDT, YYEEEE. The CDR3 loop spans 15 amino acids. The V gene end was trimmed by 4 bases and the J gene end by 8 bases; junction bases not matched to a gene: 9. The CDR3 bases are TGTGCCAGCAGCGGGGGGACAGGGCGAGGGGAAAAACTGTTTTTT. Translated, it gives CASSGGTGRGEKLFF.

The chain has TRBV5-1 and TRBJ2-7, with TRBD1 as a possible D gene (5 bases). The V gene's germline CDR1 is SGHRS and CDR2 YFSETQ. The CDR3 has 13 amino acids. Trimming pared 2 bases from V and 0 bases from J, leaving 6 bases between. The CDR3 DNA reads TGCGCCAGCAGCTTTGACAGCTCCTACGAGCAGTACTTC. This sequence encodes CASSFDSSYEQYF.

The chain uses TRBV2 and TRBJ2-3; D is possibly TRBD1 (5 bases). V was clipped by 6 bases and J by 6 bases, with 19 bases between them. The CDR3 has 15 residues. CDR1 is SNHLY and CDR2 is FYNNEI in the germline V gene. As DNA, the CDR3 is TGTGCCAGCAGAGGCGGCAGGGCATCTTTGGATACGCAGTATTTT. Protein sequence: CASRGGRASLDTQYF.

This clone was seen just once. The junction differs from germline at one of its ends, possibly a read error. For the CDR3, the DNA is TGTGCCTGCAGGGTCCCCCGAGGCAATGAGCAGTTCTTC. It codes for CACRVPRGNEQFF. The chain joins TRBV7-7 to TRBJ2-1; maybe TRBD1 (5 bases). CDR3 length: 13 amino acids. Germline V gene data show CDR1 as SSHAT and CDR2 as FNYEAQ (reference sequence).

This clone was picked up one time. In DNA, the CDR3 is TGTGCCAGCAGTACCGACAGGGTGGGTCAGCCCCAGCATTTT. This encodes CASSTDRVGQPQHF. The genes are TRBV28 and TRBJ1-5; TRBD1 matches at 7 bases. With V trimmed by 5 bases and J by 6 bases, 7 bases remained unmatched. This CDR3 contains 14 residues. Germline V lookup: CDR1 MDHEN, CDR2 SYDVKM.